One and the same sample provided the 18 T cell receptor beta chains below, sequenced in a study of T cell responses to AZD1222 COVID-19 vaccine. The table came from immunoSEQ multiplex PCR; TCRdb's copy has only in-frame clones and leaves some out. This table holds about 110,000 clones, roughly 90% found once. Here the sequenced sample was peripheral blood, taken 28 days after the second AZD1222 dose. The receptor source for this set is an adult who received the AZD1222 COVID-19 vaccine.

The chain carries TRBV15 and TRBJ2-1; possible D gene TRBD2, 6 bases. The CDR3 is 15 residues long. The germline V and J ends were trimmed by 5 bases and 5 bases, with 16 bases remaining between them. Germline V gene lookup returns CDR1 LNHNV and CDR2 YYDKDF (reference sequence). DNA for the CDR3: TGTGCCACCAGCCGTCGGAGGGACCGCGACAATGAGCAGTTCTTC. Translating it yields CATSRRRDRDNEQFF.

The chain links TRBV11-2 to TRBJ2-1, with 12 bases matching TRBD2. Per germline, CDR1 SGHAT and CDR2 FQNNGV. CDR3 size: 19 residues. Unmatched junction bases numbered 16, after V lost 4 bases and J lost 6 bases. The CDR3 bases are TGTGCCAGCAGCTGGTCTCTTAGGGGGACTAGCGGGCGGGGCAATGAGCAGTTCTTC. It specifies CASSWSLRGTSGRGNEQFF.

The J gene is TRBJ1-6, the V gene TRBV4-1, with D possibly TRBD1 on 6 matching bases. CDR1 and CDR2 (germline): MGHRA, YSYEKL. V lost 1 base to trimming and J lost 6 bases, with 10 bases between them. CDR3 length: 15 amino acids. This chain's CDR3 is CASSQAGDSNSPLHF. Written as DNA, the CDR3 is TGCGCCAGCAGCCAAGCAGGGGATTCTAATTCACCCCTCCACTTT.

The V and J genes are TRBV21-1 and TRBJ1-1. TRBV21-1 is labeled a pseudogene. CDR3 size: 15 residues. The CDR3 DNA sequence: TGTGCCAGCTTCTCGGGCAGCCTATTGAACACTGAAGCTTTCTTT. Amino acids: CASFSGSLLNTEAFF.

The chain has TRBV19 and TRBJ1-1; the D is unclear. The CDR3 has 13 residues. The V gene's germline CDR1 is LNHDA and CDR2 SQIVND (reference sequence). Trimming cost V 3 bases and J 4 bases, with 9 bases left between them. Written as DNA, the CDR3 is TGTGCCAGTAGTATCGGGATCGGCACTGAAGCTTTCTTT. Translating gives CASSIGIGTEAFF.

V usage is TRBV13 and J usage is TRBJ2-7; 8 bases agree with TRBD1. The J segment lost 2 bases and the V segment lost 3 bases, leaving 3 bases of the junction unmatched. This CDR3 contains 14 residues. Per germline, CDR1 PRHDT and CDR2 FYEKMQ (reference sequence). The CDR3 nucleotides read TGTGCCAGCAGCTTCCAGGACAGGGCCTACGAGCAGTACTTC. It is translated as CASSFQDRAYEQYF.

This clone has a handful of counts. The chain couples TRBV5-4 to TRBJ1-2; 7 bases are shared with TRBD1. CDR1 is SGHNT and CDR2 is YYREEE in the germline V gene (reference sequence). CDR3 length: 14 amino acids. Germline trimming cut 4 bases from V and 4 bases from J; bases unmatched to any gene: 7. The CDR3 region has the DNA TGTGCCAGCAGCGCGGGACAGCGCAGCTATGGCTACACCTTC. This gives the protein CASSAGQRSYGYTF. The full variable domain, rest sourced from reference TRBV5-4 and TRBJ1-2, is ETGVTQSPTHLIKTRGQQVTLRCSSQSGHNTVSWYQQALGQGPQFIFQYYREEENGRGNFPPRFSGLQFPNYSSELNVNALELDDSALYLCASSAGQRSYGYTFGSGTRLTVV.

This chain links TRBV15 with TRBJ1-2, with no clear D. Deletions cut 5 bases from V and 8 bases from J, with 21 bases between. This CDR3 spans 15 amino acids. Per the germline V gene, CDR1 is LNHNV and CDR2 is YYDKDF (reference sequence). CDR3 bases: TGTGCCACCAGCTCGCTACGGGCCACCCCTGGAGGCTACACCTTC. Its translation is CATSSLRATPGGYTF.

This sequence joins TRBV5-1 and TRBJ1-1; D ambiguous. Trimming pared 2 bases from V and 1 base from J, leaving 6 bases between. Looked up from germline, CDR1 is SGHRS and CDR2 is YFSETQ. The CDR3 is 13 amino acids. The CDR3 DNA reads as TGCGCCAGCAGCTTTTGGGAGAACACTGAAGCTTTCTTT. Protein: CASSFWENTEAFF.

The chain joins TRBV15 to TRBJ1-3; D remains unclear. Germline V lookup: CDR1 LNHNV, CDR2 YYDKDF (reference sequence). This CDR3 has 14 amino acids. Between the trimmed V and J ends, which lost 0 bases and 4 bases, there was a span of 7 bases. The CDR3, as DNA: TGTGCCACCAGCAGAGAAAACGTGGGAAACACCATATATTTT. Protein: CATSRENVGNTIYF.

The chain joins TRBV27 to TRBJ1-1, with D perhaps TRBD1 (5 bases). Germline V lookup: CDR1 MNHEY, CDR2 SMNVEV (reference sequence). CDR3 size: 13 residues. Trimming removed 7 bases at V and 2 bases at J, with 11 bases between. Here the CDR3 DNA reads TGTGCCAGCACCTCAGGGTTTAACACTGAAGCTTTCTTT. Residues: CASTSGFNTEAFF.

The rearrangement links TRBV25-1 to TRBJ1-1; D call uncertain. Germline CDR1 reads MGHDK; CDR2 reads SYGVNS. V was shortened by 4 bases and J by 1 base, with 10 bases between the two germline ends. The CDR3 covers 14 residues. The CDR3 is CASSGLLGNTEAFF. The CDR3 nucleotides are TGTGCCAGCAGTGGACTTCTCGGGAACACTGAAGCTTTCTTT.

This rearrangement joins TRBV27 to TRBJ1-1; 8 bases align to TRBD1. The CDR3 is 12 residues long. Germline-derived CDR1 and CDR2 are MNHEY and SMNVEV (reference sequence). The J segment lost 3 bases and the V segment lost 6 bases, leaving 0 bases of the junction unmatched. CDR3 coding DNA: TGTGCCAGCAGGACAGGGGACACTGAAGCTTTCTTT. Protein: CASRTGDTEAFF.

As DNA, the CDR3 is TGTGCCAGCAGCCTCCTCAGCGGGGAGCTGTTTTTT. Amino acid sequence: CASSLLSGELFF. The V gene is TRBV7-9, the J gene TRBJ2-2; no definite D call. The V and J ends lost 5 bases and 7 bases respectively, with 8 bases between them. This CDR3 comprises 12 residues. Germline loops: CDR1 SEHNR, CDR2 FQNEAQ (reference sequence).

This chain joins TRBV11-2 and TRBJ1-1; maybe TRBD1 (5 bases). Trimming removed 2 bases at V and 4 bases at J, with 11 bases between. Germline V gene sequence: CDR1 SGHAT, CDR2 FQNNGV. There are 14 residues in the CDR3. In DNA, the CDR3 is TGTGCCAGCAGCTTAATTTCGGGGGGCACTGAAGCTTTCTTT. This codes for CASSLISGGTEAFF. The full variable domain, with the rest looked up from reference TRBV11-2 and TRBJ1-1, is EAGVAQSPRYKIIEKRQSVAFWCNPISGHATLYWYQQILGQGPKLLIQFQNNGVVDDSQLPKDRFSAERLKGVDSTLKIQPAKLEDSAVYLCASSLISGGTEAFFGQGTRLTVV.

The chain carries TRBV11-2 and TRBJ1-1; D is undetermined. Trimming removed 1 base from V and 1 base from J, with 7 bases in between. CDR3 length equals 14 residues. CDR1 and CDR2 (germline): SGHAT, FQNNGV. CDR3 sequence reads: CASSLGAGNTEAFF. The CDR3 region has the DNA TGTGCCAGCAGCTTAGGGGCAGGGAACACTGAAGCTTTCTTT.

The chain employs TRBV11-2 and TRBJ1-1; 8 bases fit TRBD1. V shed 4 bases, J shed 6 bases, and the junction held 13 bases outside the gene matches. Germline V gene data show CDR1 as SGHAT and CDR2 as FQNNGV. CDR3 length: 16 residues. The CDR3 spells CASSSIRQGRWAEAFF. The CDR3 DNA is TGTGCCAGCAGCTCGATAAGACAGGGGCGATGGGCTGAAGCTTTCTTT.

The CDR3 protein is CASRLWSSLDYGYTF. For the CDR3, the DNA is TGTGCCAGCCGCCTGTGGTCTAGCTTGGACTATGGCTACACCTTC. The chain has TRBV27 and TRBJ1-2; no clear D. Germline CDR1 is MNHEY and CDR2 is SMNVEV (reference sequence). V shed 8 bases and J shed 3 bases, with 19 bases lying between them. The CDR3 extends over 15 amino acids.